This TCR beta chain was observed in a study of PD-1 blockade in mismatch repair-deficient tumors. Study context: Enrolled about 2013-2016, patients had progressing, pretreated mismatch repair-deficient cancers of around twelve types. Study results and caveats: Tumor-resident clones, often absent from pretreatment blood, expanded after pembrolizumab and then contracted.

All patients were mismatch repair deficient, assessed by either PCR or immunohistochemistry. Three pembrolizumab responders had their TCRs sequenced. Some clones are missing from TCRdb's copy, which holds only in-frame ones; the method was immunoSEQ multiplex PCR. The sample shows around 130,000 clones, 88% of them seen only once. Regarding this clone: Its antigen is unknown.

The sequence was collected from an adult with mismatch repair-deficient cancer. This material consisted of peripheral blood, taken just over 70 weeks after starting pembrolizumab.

The CDR3 protein is CASSEFESVATQYF. In nucleotides, the CDR3 is TGTGCCAGCAGTGAATTTGAGTCAGTCGCTACGCAGTATTTT. V gene TRBV25-1 combines with J gene TRBJ2-3; D unclear. Per germline, CDR1 MGHDK and CDR2 SYGVNS. The V gene lost 1 base and the J gene lost 8 bases, with 13 bases spanning the gap. This CDR3 region has 14 residues.